These 30 T cell receptor beta chains share one sample of origin, sequenced in a study of T-cell memory formation after mild COVID-19. TCRdb re-called the 5' RACE reads through MiXCR, storing one row per CDR3 protein. In the table there are about 360,000 distinct CDR3 sequences, about an eighth of which are singletons. The sample taken for sequencing was PBMCs or a T cell subset sorted from them (not recorded which). The receptors originated from a man younger than 35 who had mild COVID-19 (a few samples of this study predate the infection). Cell type and time point are not known.

The chain carries TRBV7-2 and TRBJ2-3; the D is unclear. Trimming left V 5 bases short and J 4 bases short, with 10 bases between. Germline CDR1 and CDR2: SGHTA and FQGNSA. This CDR3 has 13 amino acids. The CDR3 DNA reads TGTGCCAGCAGCCTCCCAAGTCCAGATACGCAGTATTTT. Translation: CASSLPSPDTQYF.

This clonotype showed up just a few times. The gene calls are TRBV12-5 and TRBJ2-1; D is uncertain. The germline V gene has CDR1 LGHNT and CDR2 FRNRAP. The CDR3 length is 14 residues. Trimming removed 5 bases from V and 2 bases from J, with 10 bases in between. For the CDR3, the DNA is TGTGCTAGTGGTCCACCGGTCCCCTACAATGAGCAGTTCTTC. This encodes CASGPPVPYNEQFF.

This clonotype was detected only a few times. This chain joins TRBV7-3 and TRBJ2-2; the D gene is possibly TRBD2 (6 bases). The germline CDR1 and CDR2 sequences are SGHTA and FQGTGA. Trimming removed 5 bases from V and 8 bases from J, with 18 bases in between. CDR3 length equals 15 residues. CDR3 residues: CASSPPTWDSGELFF. CDR3 bases: TGTGCCAGCAGCCCGCCCACATGGGACTCAGGGGAGCTGTTTTTT.

Only a few counts were recorded for this clonotype. This rearrangement joins TRBV5-1 to TRBJ2-1; D gene unclear. This CDR3 has 11 residues. V lost 3 bases and J 10 bases, leaving 8 bases between the germline ends. The germline gives CDR1 SGHRS, CDR2 YFSETQ. The chain's CDR3 is CASSSIWEQFF. The DNA for the CDR3 is TGCGCCAGCAGCTCTATCTGGGAGCAGTTCTTC.

This clonotype was detected a few times. The J gene is TRBJ2-7, the V gene TRBV6-5; TRBD1 matches at 9 bases. The ends lost 10 bases at V and 5 bases at J; junction bases unmatched: 9. Germline CDR1 and CDR2: MNHEY and SVGAGI. The CDR3 is 13 residues long. The CDR3 DNA reads as TGTGCCACCAAAATGGGGACAGGGAACGAGCAGTACTTC. Its protein product is CATKMGTGNEQYF.

This clonotype has more than one count but fewer than ten. V gene TRBV19 combines with J gene TRBJ2-5; D unclear. V shed 4 bases and J shed 1 base, with 7 bases lying between them. The germline V gene has CDR1 LNHDA and CDR2 SQIVND (reference sequence). The CDR3 is made up of 13 amino acids. CDR3 protein: CASSTNSQETQYF. In nucleotides, the CDR3 is TGTGCCAGTAGTACCAACAGCCAAGAGACCCAGTACTTC.

The chain combines TRBV5-1 with TRBJ1-1, with 9 positions matching TRBD1. This CDR3 region has 11 residues. V lost 4 bases to trimming and J lost 12 bases; unmatched junction nucleotides: 4. Germline assignment: CDR1 SGHRS and CDR2 YFSETQ. DNA of the CDR3: TGCGCCAGCAGCGCGGGACAGGGTACTTTCTTT. Its translation is CASSAGQGTFF. Full variable domain (missing parts from reference TRBV5-1 and TRBJ1-1): KAGVTQTPRYLIKTRGQQVTLSCSPISGHRSVSWYQQTPGQGLQFLFEYFSETQRNKGNFPGRFSGRQFSNSRSEMNVSTLELGDSALYLCASSAGQGTFFGQGTRLTVV.

The chain couples TRBV20-1 to TRBJ2-7, with D unclear. The CDR3 totals 14 residues. Germline V gene lookup returns CDR1 DFQATT and CDR2 SNEGSKA (reference sequence). V was pared by 6 bases and J by 0 bases, with 15 bases between. The CDR3 region has the DNA TGCAGTGCGCAGATCCCCGCCACCTCCTACGAGCAGTACTTC. As protein: CSAQIPATSYEQYF.

The chain uses TRBV6-1 and TRBJ1-3; a possible D gene is TRBD1 (5 bases). Germline CDR1 reads MNHNS; CDR2 reads SASEGT. This CDR3 comprises 15 residues. V was cut by 6 bases and J by 0 bases, with 12 bases left in between. The CDR3 region is CASRPGRTSGNTIYF. CDR3 sequence (DNA): TGTGCCAGCAGGCCGGGGCGGACCTCTGGAAACACCATATATTTT.

This clonotype was recorded many times. The V and J genes are TRBV5-1 and TRBJ2-7; 9 bases line up with TRBD1. V was pared by 4 bases and J by 5 bases, with 7 bases of the junction left unmatched. This CDR3 region has 14 residues. CDR1 and CDR2 from the germline V gene are SGHRS and YFSETQ. In DNA, the CDR3 is TGCGCCAGCAGCCGGACAGGGGTTACAAACGAGCAGTACTTC. Translation: CASSRTGVTNEQYF.

This clonotype was recorded at least ten times. The V call is TRBV5-1, the J call TRBJ2-3; D remains ambiguous. Trimming left V 4 bases short and J 0 bases short, with 12 bases between. The CDR3 loop spans 15 amino acids. The germline CDR1 and CDR2 sequences are SGHRS and YFSETQ. The CDR3: CASSLWTHSTDTQYF. In DNA, the CDR3 is TGCGCCAGCAGCCTATGGACGCATAGCACAGATACGCAGTATTTT.

This clonotype turned up a few times. The chain is built from TRBV5-1 and TRBJ2-5; D remains ambiguous. V shed 3 bases and J shed 4 bases, with 7 bases lying between them. This CDR3 is built from 12 residues. Germline values: CDR1 SGHRS, CDR2 YFSETQ. The CDR3 region is CASSSLGETQYF. The CDR3 nucleotides are TGCGCCAGCAGCTCCCTCGGAGAGACCCAGTACTTC.

The chain combines TRBV7-9 with TRBJ2-5; D ambiguous. Germline lookup yields CDR1 SEHNR and CDR2 FQNEAQ (reference sequence). The V gene lost 2 bases and the J gene lost 5 bases, with 9 bases spanning the gap. The CDR3 is 13 residues long. The CDR3: CASSLTDRETQYF. The CDR3 region has the DNA TGTGCCAGCAGCTTAACGGATCGGGAGACCCAGTACTTC.

The J gene is TRBJ1-2, the V gene TRBV3-1, with a weak D call TRBD1 (5 bases). CDR1 is LGHDT and CDR2 is YNNKEL in the germline V gene (reference sequence). V gave up 0 bases and J gave up 8 bases, with 10 bases separating them. The CDR3 length is 13 residues. CDR3 residues: CASSQEGVRGYTF. The CDR3 DNA sequence: TGTGCCAGCAGCCAAGAGGGGGTACGGGGCTACACCTTC.

This clonotype was recorded many times. This sequence joins TRBV28 and TRBJ1-2, with D perhaps TRBD1 (5 bases). V shed 3 bases and J shed 0 bases, with 8 bases lying between them. Germline V lookup: CDR1 MDHEN, CDR2 SYDVKM. There are 14 residues in the CDR3. The CDR3 coding sequence is TGTGCCAGCAGTTTCCCAGGGACTAACTATGGCTACACCTTC. This encodes CASSFPGTNYGYTF.

This clonotype came up a few times. The V gene is TRBV27, the J gene TRBJ1-6; 10 bases agree with TRBD1. V gave up 0 bases and J gave up 14 bases; unmatched junction bases: 7. CDR1 is MNHEY, CDR2 SMNVEV, per germline (reference sequence). This CDR3 spans 15 amino acids. CDR3 sequence reads: CASSLSGQGPMALHF. As DNA, the CDR3 is TGTGCCAGCAGTTTATCGGGACAGGGGCCCATGGCCCTCCACTTT.

V and J are TRBV24-1 and TRBJ2-5, with D unresolved. V lost 4 bases and J lost 3, with 14 bases in between. The CDR3 extends over 15 amino acids. Germline lookup yields CDR1 KGHDR and CDR2 SFDVKD. The CDR3 DNA reads as TGTGCCACCAGTGACCCGACGGCATCTAAAGAGACCCAGTACTTC. Its translation is CATSDPTASKETQYF.

The genes are TRBV7-9 and TRBJ2-3, with 7 bases lining up with TRBD2. CDR3 length: 16 residues. Germline V CDR1 and CDR2: SEHNR, FQNEAQ (reference sequence). Unmatched junction bases numbered 10, after V lost 5 bases and J lost 2 bases. CDR3: CASSLPPGTITDTQYF. Written as DNA, the CDR3 is TGTGCCAGCAGCCTACCTCCTGGGACTATCACAGATACGCAGTATTTT.

This clonotype showed up many times. The chain links TRBV14 to TRBJ1-1, with D possibly matching TRBD1 (5 bases). This CDR3 contains 14 residues. CDR1 SGHDN and CDR2 FVKESK come from the germline V gene. The V and J ends lost 0 bases and 6 bases respectively, with 11 bases between them. The DNA for the CDR3 is TGTGCCAGCAGCCAAGAAAGGGGACGAGCTGAAGCTTTCTTT. It specifies CASSQERGRAEAFF.

This clonotype turned up a few times. The V and J genes are TRBV11-2 and TRBJ2-2, with 7 bases lining up with TRBD2. CDR1 is SGHAT, CDR2 FQNNGV, per germline. The CDR3 runs to 16 residues. V gave up 5 bases and J gave up 1 base; unmatched junction bases: 7. The DNA for the CDR3 is TGTGCCAGCAGCCCCCGTTCTAGCGGGAACACCGGGGAGCTGTTTTTT. Its translation: CASSPRSSGNTGELFF.

The V and J genes are TRBV29-1 and TRBJ2-4, with D uncertain. CDR3 length: 14 amino acids. V lost 0 bases and J lost 1, with 7 bases in between. Germline CDR1 reads SQVTM; CDR2 reads ANQGSEA. This chain's CDR3 is CSVEDIGAKNIQYF. CDR3 DNA: TGCAGCGTTGAAGATATAGGGGCCAAAAACATTCAGTACTTC.

This clonotype has only a few counts. The chain joins TRBV7-3 to TRBJ2-3; 9 positions match TRBD2. With 5 bases clipped from V and 3 bases from J, the junction kept 3 bases outside the gene matches. The CDR3 length is 14 residues. Germline loops: CDR1 SGHTA, CDR2 FQGTGA. CDR3 sequence (DNA): TGTGCCAGCAGCAATAGCGGGGGTACAGATACGCAGTATTTT. It yields the protein CASSNSGGTDTQYF.

This chain joins TRBV7-2 and TRBJ1-3; tentatively, D is TRBD1 (5 bases). Germline V gene data show CDR1 as SGHTA and CDR2 as FQGNSA. There are 15 residues in the CDR3. The V end was cut by 5 bases, the J end by 0 bases, with 11 bases between. This chain's CDR3 is CASSIGQFSGNTIYF. The CDR3 DNA sequence: TGTGCCAGCAGCATTGGACAATTCTCTGGAAACACCATATATTTT.

This chain links TRBV2 with TRBJ2-7; no definite D call. The CDR3 sequence is 12 residues long. Trimming shortened V by 3 bases and J by 2 bases, and 5 bases separated the two germline ends. From germline, CDR1 is SNHLY and CDR2 FYNNEI. As DNA, the CDR3 is TGTGCCAGCAGTGACAGGCCCTACGAGCAGTACGTC. Its protein is CASSDRPYEQYV.

J is TRBJ1-5 and V is TRBV9, with TRBD1 identical over 10 bases. Losses at the gene ends were 4 bases for V and 5 bases for J; bases not matched to a gene: 3. CDR3 length equals 14 residues. CDR1 and CDR2 (germline): SGDLS, YYNGEE. The chain's CDR3 is CASSYGTGDQPQHF. DNA for the CDR3: TGTGCCAGCAGCTACGGGACAGGGGATCAGCCCCAGCATTTT. Based on the CDR3 plus reference TRBV9 and TRBJ1-5, the full variable domain is DSGVTQTPKHLITATGQRVTLRCSPRSGDLSVYWYQQSLDQGLQFLIQYYNGEERAKGNILERFSAQQFPDLHSELNLSSLELGDSALYFCASSYGTGDQPQHFGDGTRLSIL.

The chain uses TRBV15 and TRBJ1-2; TRBD1 aligns across 7 bases. Germline CDR1 and CDR2: LNHNV and YYDKDF (reference sequence). This CDR3 region has 16 residues. The junction had 15 bases not matched to a gene; V was cut back by 5 bases and J by 6 bases. Here the CDR3 DNA reads TGTGCCACCAGCTCCGGGCCCTTCCAGGGGGACAATGGCTACACCTTC. Translating gives CATSSGPFQGDNGYTF.

This clonotype occurred many times. This rearrangement joins TRBV7-2 to TRBJ2-2; 8 nucleotides line up with TRBD2. The V segment lost 3 bases and the J segment 5 bases; nucleotides outside the gene matches: 2. CDR1 and CDR2 from the germline V gene are SGHTA and FQGNSA. The CDR3 is 14 amino acids. The CDR3, as DNA: TGTGCCAGCAGCTTTAGCGGGGCGACCGGGGAGCTGTTTTTT. Its translation: CASSFSGATGELFF. Filled out from reference TRBV7-2 and TRBJ2-2, the complete variable domain reads GAGVSQSPSNKVTEKGKDVELRCDPISGHTALYWYRQSLGQGLEFLIYFQGNSAPDKSGLPSDRFSAERTGGSVSTLTIQRTQQEDSAVYLCASSFSGATGELFFGEGSRLTVL.

This clonotype was seen a handful of times. This chain links TRBV6-5 with TRBJ1-1, with D unclear. From germline, CDR1 is MNHEY and CDR2 SVGAGI. This CDR3 has 14 residues. The V end was cut by 0 bases, the J end by 1 base, with 6 bases between. The CDR3 here is CASSYSGRNTEAFF. The CDR3 DNA reads TGTGCCAGCAGTTACTCGGGGAGGAACACTGAAGCTTTCTTT.

A remark on this clonotype: This may be a read error: a much more frequent sequence differs by one nucleotide. The gene calls are TRBV7-2 and TRBJ1-1, with D unresolved. Germline V gene lookup returns CDR1 SGHTA and CDR2 FQGNSA. The CDR3 has 13 amino acids. The CDR3 region is CASSTQANTEPFF. The DNA of the CDR3 is TGTGCCAGCAGCACCCAGGCGAACACTGAACCTTTCTTT.

There are many counts of this clonotype. This chain joins TRBV4-3 and TRBJ2-7, with D possibly TRBD1 on 5 matching bases. Germline CDR1 reads LGHNA; CDR2 reads YSLEER. The CDR3 consists of 14 residues. Trimming removed 1 base at V and 4 bases at J, with 11 bases between. CDR3 in amino acids: CASSQGSTGYEQYF. The CDR3 DNA sequence: TGCGCCAGCAGCCAAGGGAGTACAGGATACGAGCAGTACTTC.